These T cell receptor beta chains were read from a single sample in a study of control samples from healthy donors and cancer patients. The protocol was immunoSEQ multiplex PCR, while the TCRdb copy is restricted to in-frame clones and leaves out a portion. This sample has under 150,000 clones; under 90% occur once, and the top ten carry around 4.9%. The sample consisted of blood. The source of these receptors is a man younger than 40 in good health. Each CDR3 is given with its conserved first and last residue. The order of the fields is CDR3 length, V gene, J gene, clone size, D gene, CDR3 DNA, CDR3 protein. D genes are given only for firm matches. Clone size is given for some rows only: seen once, a few or many times, or a class if the clone is expanded.

14	TRBV5-5	TRBJ1-1	few	NA	TGTGCCAGCAGCTTGACTGGCTGGGACACTGAAGCTTTCTTT	CASSLTGWDTEAFF
12	TRBV5-6	TRBJ1-1	NA	NA	TGTGCCAGCAGCAGCAGGTTTCCTGAAGCTTTCTTT	CASSSRFPEAFF
12	TRBV19	TRBJ2-7	NA	NA	TGTGCCACGACGTCTCCGAACTACGAGCAGTACTTC	CATTSPNYEQYF
13	TRBV27	TRBJ1-5	NA	NA	TGTGCCAGCAGTTTAGAAAGTTATCAGCCCCAGCATTTT	CASSLESYQPQHF
15	TRBV7-9	TRBJ2-5	NA	TRBD2	TGTGCCAGCAGCTTACGACTAGCGGCGCTGGAGACCCAGTACTTC	CASSLRLAALETQYF
16	TRBV18	TRBJ2-5	few	TRBD2	TGTGCCAGCTCACCACCGACTAGCGGGGCCCCCCAGACCCAGTACTTC	CASSPPTSGAPQTQYF
16	TRBV7-8	TRBJ1-1	NA	TRBD1	TGTGCCAGCAGCCCAGGACAGGGTCTCATGAACACTGAAGCTTTCTTT	CASSPGQGLMNTEAFF
15	TRBV7-2	TRBJ2-7	NA	TRBD2	TGTGCCAGCAGCTTAGAGGGACTAGAGTCCTACGAGCAGTACTTC	CASSLEGLESYEQYF
11	TRBV4-3	TRBJ1-2	NA	NA	TGCGCCAGTTCAGACAGATATGGCTACACCTTC	CASSDRYGYTF
15	TRBV2	TRBJ2-1	NA	TRBD2	TGTGCCAGCACTTGGGCTAGCGGGAAAGTCAATGAGCAGTTCTTC	CASTWASGKVNEQFF
15	TRBV19	TRBJ2-1	NA	TRBD1	TGTGCCAGTACCTCCGACAGGGGTTCCTACAATGAGCAGTTCTTC	CASTSDRGSYNEQFF
16	TRBV19	TRBJ2-4	NA	NA	TGTGCCAGTGGACCGAACAGCAAACTAGCCAAAAACATTCAGTACTTC	CASGPNSKLAKNIQYF
16	TRBV5-1	TRBJ1-2	NA	NA	TGCGCCAGCTCGACGCAATTTTCTCCGGGCGACTATGGCTACACCTTC	CASSTQFSPGDYGYTF
14	TRBV7-9	TRBJ2-2	NA	NA	TGTGCCAGCAGGGTTCCCACGAACACCGGGGAGCTGTTTTTT	CASRVPTNTGELFF
13	TRBV19	TRBJ2-7	NA	NA	TGTGCCAGTAGTCCGGGACCGTCCTACGAGCAGTACTTC	CASSPGPSYEQYF
16	TRBV24-1	TRBJ2-7	NA	TRBD1	TGTGCCACCAGTGATTTTCCCGGGACAGGGTCCCACGAGCAGTACTTC	CATSDFPGTGSHEQYF
13	TRBV6-5	TRBJ1-1	NA	NA	TGTGCCAGCAGGGAGTTCGCGGGCACTGAAGCTTTCTTT	CASREFAGTEAFF
16	TRBV5-4	TRBJ2-3	NA	NA	TGTGCCAGCAGTTCAACCCGACTCCAACGCACAGATACGCAGTATTTT	CASSSTRLQRTDTQYF
15	TRBV6-6	TRBJ2-7	NA	TRBD2	TGTGCCAGCTGCCTACAGCGGGAGAATGCCTACGAGCAGTACTTC	CASCLQRENAYEQYF
14	TRBV9	TRBJ1-1	once	NA	TGTGCCAGCAGCGCAAACTCTGGACAGACTGAAGCTTTCTTT	CASSANSGQTEAFF
15	TRBV9	TRBJ2-3	NA	NA	TGTGCCAGCAGCGTAGGTACAATCTCCACAGATACGCAGTATTTT	CASSVGTISTDTQYF
13	TRBV27	TRBJ2-7	NA	TRBD2	TGTGCCAGCAGTCCTAGCGGGCAGGGCGAGCAGTACTTC	CASSPSGQGEQYF
16	TRBV11-2	TRBJ2-1	NA	NA	TGTGCCAGCAGCTTAGAATCGGACGCGTCCTACAATGAGCAGTTCTTC	CASSLESDASYNEQFF
14	TRBV7-6	TRBJ2-1	NA	NA	TGTGCCAGCAGCTTAGGAGGATCCTACAATGAGCAGTTCTTC	CASSLGGSYNEQFF
10	TRBV2	TRBJ2-3	NA	NA	TGTGCCAGACTAGCAGATACGCAGTATTTT	CARLADTQYF
14	TRBV6-4	TRBJ1-4	NA	NA	TGTGCCAGCAGTGACGGGGGAGATAATGAAAAACTGTTTTTT	CASSDGGDNEKLFF
14	TRBV7-2	TRBJ2-7	NA	NA	TGTGCCAGCAGCTTAGGCCCGGGGTCTAAGGAGCAGTACTTC	CASSLGPGSKEQYF
12	TRBV29-1	TRBJ1-1	NA	NA	TGCAGCGTTGAACCTCAGGGCGCTGAAGCTTTCTTT	CSVEPQGAEAFF
12	TRBV9	TRBJ2-3	NA	NA	TGTGCCAGCAGCGTAAAGGGGACCCAGCAGTATTTT	CASSVKGTQQYF
14	TRBV4-3	TRBJ2-5	NA	NA	TGCGCCAGCAGCCAAGAGTTCCAGACGCAGACCCAGTACTTC	CASSQEFQTQTQYF
13	TRBV7-3	TRBJ2-7	NA	NA	TGTGCCAGCAGCAATGCACAGGGTAGCGAGCAGTACTTC	CASSNAQGSEQYF
15	TRBV4-1	TRBJ1-1	NA	NA	TGCGCCAGCAGACCACCGGGACATCTGAACACTGAAGCTTTCTTT	CASRPPGHLNTEAFF
12	TRBV29-1	TRBJ2-2	NA	NA	TGCAGCGTCGCGCAGAACACCGGGGAGCTGTTTTTT	CSVAQNTGELFF
16	TRBV6-5	TRBJ2-4	NA	TRBD1	TGTGCCAGCAGTTACCGCTCGGGGACAGGGAGCGGCATTCAGTACTTC	CASSYRSGTGSGIQYF
16	TRBV5-4	TRBJ1-1	NA	TRBD1	TGTGCCAGCAGCAGGGAAACCGGGACAGGGGGTTCTGAAGCTTTCTTT	CASSRETGTGGSEAFF
17	TRBV9	TRBJ2-1	NA	TRBD2	TGTGCCAGCAGCCCCCGGACTAGCGGACTTTCCTACAATGAGCAGTTCTTC	CASSPRTSGLSYNEQFF
14	TRBV2	TRBJ2-7	NA	TRBD1	TGTGCCAGCAGTGAGGACAGGCCGCCCTACGAGCAGTACTTC	CASSEDRPPYEQYF
14	TRBV4-1	TRBJ2-3	NA	NA	TGCGCCAGCAGCCGGGGCAGGGAAACAGATACGCAGTATTTT	CASSRGRETDTQYF
16	TRBV11-1	TRBJ2-3	NA	TRBD1	TGTGCCAGCAGCTTTGGTGGGACAGACTACACAGATACGCAGTATTTT	CASSFGGTDYTDTQYF
13	TRBV6-5	TRBJ1-2	NA	NA	TGTGCCAGCAGTTTTTCAGTTGAGGCTGGCTACACCTTC	CASSFSVEAGYTF
15	TRBV4-1	TRBJ1-4	NA	NA	TGCGCCAGCAGCCAAGCGCCAGGGATGGATGAAAAACTGTTTTTT	CASSQAPGMDEKLFF
16	TRBV5-6	TRBJ1-3	few	TRBD1	TGTGCCAGCAGCTTGTACGGACAGGGAGTAGGAAACACCATATATTTT	CASSLYGQGVGNTIYF
15	TRBV11-3	TRBJ2-7	once	TRBD1	TGTGCCAGCAGCCCGGACAGGGCCACCTCCTACGAGCAGTACTTC	CASSPDRATSYEQYF
15	TRBV9	TRBJ2-7	NA	NA	TGTGCCAGCAGCGTAAGTACCGACGTAAACTACGAGCAGTACTTC	CASSVSTDVNYEQYF
16	TRBV4-3	TRBJ2-6	NA	NA	TGCGCCAGCAGCCAAGAGGGTCCGGGGGGGGCCAACGTCCTGACTTTC	CASSQEGPGGANVLTF
17	TRBV27	TRBJ2-7	NA	TRBD2	TGTGCCAGCAGCCACCTCACCCCCAGCGGGGAACCCTACGAGCAGTACTTC	CASSHLTPSGEPYEQYF
15	TRBV3-1/TRBV3-2	TRBJ2-7	NA	TRBD2	TGTGCCAGCAGCCGAGGACTAGCGAGTTCCTACGAGCAGTACTTC	CASSRGLASSYEQYF
15	TRBV19	TRBJ2-3	NA	NA	TGTGCCAGTACCCTGGCTGGGACCACCACAGATACGCAGTATTTT	CASTLAGTTTDTQYF
13	TRBV4-3	TRBJ2-7	NA	NA	TGCGCCAGCAGCCAGTCGGTCTCCTACGAGCAGTACTTC	CASSQSVSYEQYF
12	TRBV19	TRBJ1-1	NA	NA	TGTGCCAGTAGTCTCGGACAGACTGAAGCTTTCTTT	CASSLGQTEAFF